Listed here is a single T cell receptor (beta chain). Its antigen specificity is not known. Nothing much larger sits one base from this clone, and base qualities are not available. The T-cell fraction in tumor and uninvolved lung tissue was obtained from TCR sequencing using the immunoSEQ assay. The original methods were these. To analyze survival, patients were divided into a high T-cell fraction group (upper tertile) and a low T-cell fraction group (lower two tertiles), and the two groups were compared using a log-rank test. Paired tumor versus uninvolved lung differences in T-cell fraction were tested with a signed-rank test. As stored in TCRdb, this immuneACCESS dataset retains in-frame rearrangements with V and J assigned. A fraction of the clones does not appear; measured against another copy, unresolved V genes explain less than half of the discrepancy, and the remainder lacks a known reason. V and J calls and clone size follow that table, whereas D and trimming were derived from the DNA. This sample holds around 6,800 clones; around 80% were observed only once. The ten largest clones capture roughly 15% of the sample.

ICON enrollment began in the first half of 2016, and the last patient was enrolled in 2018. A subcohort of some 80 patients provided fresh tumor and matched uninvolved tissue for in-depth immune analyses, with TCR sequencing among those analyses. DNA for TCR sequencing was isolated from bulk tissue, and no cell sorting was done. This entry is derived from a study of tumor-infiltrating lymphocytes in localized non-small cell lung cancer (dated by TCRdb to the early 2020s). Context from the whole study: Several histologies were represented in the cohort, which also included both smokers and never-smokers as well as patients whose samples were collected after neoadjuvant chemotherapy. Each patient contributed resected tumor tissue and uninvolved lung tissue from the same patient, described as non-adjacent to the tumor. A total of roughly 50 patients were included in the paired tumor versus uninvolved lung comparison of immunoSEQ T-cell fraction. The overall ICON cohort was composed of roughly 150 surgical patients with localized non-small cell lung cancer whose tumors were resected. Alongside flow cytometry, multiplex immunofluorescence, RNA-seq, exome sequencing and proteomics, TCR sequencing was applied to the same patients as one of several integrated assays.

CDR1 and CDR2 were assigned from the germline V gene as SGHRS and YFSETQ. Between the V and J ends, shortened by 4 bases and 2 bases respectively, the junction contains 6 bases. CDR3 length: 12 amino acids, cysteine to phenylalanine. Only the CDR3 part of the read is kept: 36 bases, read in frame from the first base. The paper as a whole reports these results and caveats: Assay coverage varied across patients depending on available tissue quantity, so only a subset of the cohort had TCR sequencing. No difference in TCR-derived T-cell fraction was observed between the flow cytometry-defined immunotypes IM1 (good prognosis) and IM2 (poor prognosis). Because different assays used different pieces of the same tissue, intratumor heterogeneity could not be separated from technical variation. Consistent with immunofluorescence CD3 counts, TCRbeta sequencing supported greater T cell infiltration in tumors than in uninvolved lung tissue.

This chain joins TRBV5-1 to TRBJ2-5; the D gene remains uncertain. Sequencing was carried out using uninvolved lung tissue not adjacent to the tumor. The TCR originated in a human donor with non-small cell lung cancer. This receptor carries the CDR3 CASSLVQETQYF. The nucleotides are TGCGCCAGCAGCCTAGTGCAAGAGACCCAGTACTTC.